This TCR beta chain was captured in a study of T cells after posttransplantation cyclophosphamide. The V gene end was trimmed by 6 bases and the J gene end by 1 base; junction bases not matched to a gene: 5. From germline, CDR1 is SQVTM and CDR2 ANQGSEA. The CDR3 is made up of 13 amino acids. On this clone: What it binds is unknown.

The table came from immunoSEQ multiplex PCR; TCRdb's copy has only in-frame clones and leaves some out. The sample shows approximately 30,000 clones, 85% to 90% of them seen only once. General study results and limits: Tissue-infiltrating T cells from skin or gut overlapped little with blood T cells. TRB clonality was highly associated with recipient CMV seropositivity and reactivation. Donor CD8+ memory clones often dominated recipient blood repertoires at later times.

The TCR was taken from a woman between 35 and 50 years old with a blood cancer, CMV-positive, and with a related stem cell donor. The V gene is TRBV29-1, the J gene TRBJ2-5, with TRBD1 matching 7 bases. The sequencing sample was made of PBMCs. For the CDR3, the DNA is TGCAGCGTCTACGGGACAGCCCAAGAGACCCAGTACTTC. Protein product: CSVYGTAQETQYF.